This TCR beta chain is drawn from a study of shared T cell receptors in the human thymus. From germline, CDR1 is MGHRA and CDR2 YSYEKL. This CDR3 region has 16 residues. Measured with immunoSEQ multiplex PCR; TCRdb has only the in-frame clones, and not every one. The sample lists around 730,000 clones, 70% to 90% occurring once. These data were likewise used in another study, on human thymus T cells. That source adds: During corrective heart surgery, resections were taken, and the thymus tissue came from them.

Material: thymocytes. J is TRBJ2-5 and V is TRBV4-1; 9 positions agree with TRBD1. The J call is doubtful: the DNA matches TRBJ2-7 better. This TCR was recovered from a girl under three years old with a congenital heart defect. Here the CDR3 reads CASSHTGTGFPYEQYF. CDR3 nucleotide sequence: TGCGCCAGCAGCCATACCGGGACAGGGTTCCCCTACGAGCAGTACTTC.